These T cell receptor beta chains were read from a single sample in a study of T cells in localized non-small cell lung cancer. Some clones are missing from TCRdb's copy, which holds only in-frame ones; the method was immunoSEQ multiplex PCR. The sample carries under 40,000 clones, 82% recorded once. Specimen: peripheral blood, collected before any cancer treatment. The receptors were gathered from an older male donor with stage III squamous cell lung carcinoma. Each CDR3 is given without its conserved first and last residue. Fields, in order: V gene, CDR3 protein.

>TRBV2
ASSDNSPLH
>TRBV5-5
ASSLEQGGNQPQH
>TRBV6-1
ASTGGQEPQH
>TRBV4-2
ASSQGGVGETQY
>TRBV6-5
ASSYLGQGSDEQF
>TRBV5-4
ASTIGGTGELF
>TRBV30
AWSVQGARYGYT
>TRBV2
ASSDGSGGWTGELF
>TRBV18
ASSPRTGIPTEAF
>TRBV5-1
ASSTGQGAYGYT
>TRBV5-6
ASSPMGSNTGELF
>TRBV4-1
ASSPGRGPGLQNTEAF
>TRBV19
ASSTSGGPSGADTQY
>TRBV9
ASSVPPQDRFWGDTQY
>TRBV10-3
AISDEGMEF
>TRBV9
ASSVGVAGVTDTQY
>TRBV5-1
ASSLDGTNPSGNTIY
>TRBV6-5
ASSYSGLEQY
>TRBV19
ASSTRTGSDTQY
>TRBV10-3
AISESHRGTGANVLT
>TRBV29-1
SVEDLTKGQGRQDQPQH
>TRBV5-1
ASSLPTQSTDTQY
>TRBV7-6
ASSLPDSLEQF
>TRBV27
ASSSRDSEQF
>TRBV5-1
ASSPQTQNTEAF
>TRBV19
ASSTGGGYQETQY
>TRBV9
ASSVGQNQETQY
>TRBV5-4
ASSFPTGTSGNTIY